This TCR beta chain was observed in a study of monozygotic twins with cystic fibrosis. Sequencing was performed with immunoSEQ multiplex PCR; in TCRdb, only in-frame clones are kept and a portion is missing. The sample consists of about 22,000 clones, around 97% of them appearing once. This CDR3 is 13 amino acids long. CDR1 and CDR2 from the germline V gene are GTSNPN and SVGIG (reference sequence). V lost 1 base and J 7 bases, leaving 11 bases between the germline ends. Sample: blood. The TCR was taken from a girl aged 10-17 years with cystic fibrosis. The chain carries TRBV30 and TRBJ1-5; D ambiguous. CDR3 DNA sequence: TGTGCCTGGAGTGAAGGTGAGGGACAGCCCCAGCATTTT. Its translation is CAWSEGEGQPQHF.